Reported below is one T cell receptor (beta chain). Sequencing used immunoSEQ multiplex PCR; TCRdb keeps in-frame clones, though not all of them. The sample contains 80,000 or so clones, over 70% of which appear only once. This entry is derived from a study of blood T cell repertoires in COVID-19. Study overall: Sample material is recorded as cDNA or gDNA derived from T cells, B-cell-depleted T cells, or PBMCs.

The sequenced sample was peripheral blood. This receptor was taken from a middle-aged man with active or convalescent COVID-19.

The CDR3 sequence: CASSLGTGDKAFF. CDR3 sequence (DNA): TGCGCCAGCAGCTTGGGGACAGGGGATAAAGCTTTCTTT. The chain joins TRBV5-1 to TRBJ1-1; 9 nucleotides line up with TRBD1. Germline V gene lookup returns CDR1 SGHRS and CDR2 YFSETQ. V shed 0 bases, J shed 9 bases, and the junction held 3 bases outside the gene matches. This CDR3 comprises 13 residues.